The sequence of this TCR beta chain was determined in a study of T cells after yellow fever vaccination. Study overall: Researchers used SMART-Seq v4 Ultra Low Input to prepare fractions that had low cell numbers. Whole-study findings and limits: Overlap between CD4 and CD8 compartments was detected for a small share of clonotypes. Post-booster repertoires contained most primary-vaccination clones again (around 96% CD4, less than 90% CD8). Abundant clonotypes from the bulk population could have been carried over as contaminants into FACS-sorted repertoires.

TCRdb itself ran the 5' RACE reads through MiXCR, one entry per CDR3 protein. The sample carries about 320,000 distinct CDR3 sequences, approximately 4% recorded once. CDR3 length: 14 amino acids. CDR1 and CDR2 from the germline V gene are DFQATT and SNEGSKA (reference sequence). Germline trimming cut 5 bases from V and 2 bases from J; bases unmatched to any gene: 4. This clonotype was counted ten times or more. Its antigen is not identified. The chain employs TRBV20-1 and TRBJ2-3; 10 nucleotides match TRBD2. The sequencing here drew on PBMCs, taken 15 days after the yellow fever booster vaccination. The receptor's source is a man between 18 and 35 years old who received the YFV17D yellow fever vaccine. CDR3 sequence reads: CSALAGGLTDTQYF. The CDR3 DNA is TGCAGTGCTTTAGCGGGGGGCCTCACAGATACGCAGTATTTT.